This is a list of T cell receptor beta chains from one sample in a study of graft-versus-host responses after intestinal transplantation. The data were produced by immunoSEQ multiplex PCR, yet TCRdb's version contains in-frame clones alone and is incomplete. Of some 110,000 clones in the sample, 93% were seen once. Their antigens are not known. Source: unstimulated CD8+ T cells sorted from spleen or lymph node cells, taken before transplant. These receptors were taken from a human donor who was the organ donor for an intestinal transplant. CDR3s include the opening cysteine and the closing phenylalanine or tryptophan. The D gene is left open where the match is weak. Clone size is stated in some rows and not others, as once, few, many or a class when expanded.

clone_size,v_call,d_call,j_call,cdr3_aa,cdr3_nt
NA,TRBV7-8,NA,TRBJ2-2,CASSLAANTGELFF,TGTGCCAGCAGCTTGGCCGCGAACACCGGGGAGCTGTTTTTT
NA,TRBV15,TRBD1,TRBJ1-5,CATSRATGGWDQPQHF,TGTGCCACCAGCAGAGCCACAGGGGGCTGGGATCAGCCCCAGCATTTT
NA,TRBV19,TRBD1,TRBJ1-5,CASEGQGNQPQHF,TGTGCCAGCGAAGGACAGGGCAATCAGCCCCAGCATTTT
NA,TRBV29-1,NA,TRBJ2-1,CSVDTGISYNEQFF,TGCAGCGTTGACACCGGGATCTCCTACAATGAGCAGTTCTTC
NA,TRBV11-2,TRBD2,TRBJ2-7,CASSLVPSGREYEQYF,TGTGCCAGCAGCTTAGTTCCTAGCGGGAGGGAGTACGAGCAGTACTTC
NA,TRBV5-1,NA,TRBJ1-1,CASSFGPGAGLPEAFF,TGCGCCAGCAGCTTTGGGCCCGGGGCAGGGCTCCCTGAAGCTTTCTTT
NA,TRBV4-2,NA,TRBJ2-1,CASSQEGSGWTYNEQFF,TGTGCCAGCAGCCAAGAAGGGAGCGGGTGGACCTACAATGAGCAGTTCTTC
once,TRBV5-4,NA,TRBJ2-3,CASSAGGPVTDTQYF,TGTGCCAGCAGCGCTGGAGGGCCCGTCACAGATACGCAGTATTTT
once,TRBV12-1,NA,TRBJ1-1,CASSLTRPLNTEAFF,TGTGCCAGCAGCTTAACGCGACCGCTGAACACTGAAGCTTTCTTT
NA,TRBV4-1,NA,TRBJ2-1,CASSQDSAYNEQFF,TGCGCCAGCAGCCAAGATAGCGCCTACAATGAGCAGTTCTTC
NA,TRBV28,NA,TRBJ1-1,CASSLSRTRTEAFF,TGTGCCAGCAGTTTATCCCGGACACGCACTGAAGCTTTCTTT
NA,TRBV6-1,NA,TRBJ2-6,CASSAGRVSGANVLTF,TGTGCCAGCAGTGCGGGACGGGTCTCTGGGGCCAACGTCCTGACTTTC
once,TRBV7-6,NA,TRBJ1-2,CASSLGTKGYGYTF,TGTGCCAGCAGCTTGGGGACAAAAGGCTATGGCTACACCTTC
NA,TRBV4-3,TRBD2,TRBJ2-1,CASSQRTSGYNEQFF,TGCGCCAGCAGCCAAAGGACTAGCGGGTACAATGAGCAGTTCTTC
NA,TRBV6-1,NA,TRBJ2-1,CASSDDSHNEQFF,TGTGCCAGCAGTGATGACTCCCACAATGAGCAGTTCTTC
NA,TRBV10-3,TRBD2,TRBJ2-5,CAISFAAKASGRPGETQYF,TGTGCCATCAGTTTCGCAGCGAAAGCTAGCGGGAGGCCCGGAGAGACCCAGTACTTC
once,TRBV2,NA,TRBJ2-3,CASSHYPTPDTQYF,TGTGCCAGCAGTCACTACCCAACCCCAGATACGCAGTATTTT
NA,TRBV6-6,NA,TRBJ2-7,CASSYSNIPYEQYF,TGTGCCAGCAGTTACTCGAATATACCCTACGAGCAGTACTTC
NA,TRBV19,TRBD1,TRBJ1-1,CASSIRDRPNTEAFF,TGTGCCAGTAGTATACGGGACAGGCCGAACACTGAAGCTTTCTTT
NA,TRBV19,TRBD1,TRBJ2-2,CASLDRDTGELFF,TGTGCCAGCCTGGACAGGGACACCGGGGAGCTGTTTTTT
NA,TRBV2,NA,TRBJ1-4,CASSEWSGAGEKLFF,TGTGCCAGCAGTGAGTGGTCCGGGGCTGGTGAAAAACTGTTTTTT
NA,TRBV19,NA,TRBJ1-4,CASSILAATNEKLFF,TGTGCCAGTAGTATTCTTGCTGCAACTAATGAGAAACTGTTTTTT
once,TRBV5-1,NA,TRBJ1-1,CASSESWGLSTEAFF,TGCGCCAGCAGCGAGAGTTGGGGGCTTTCCACTGAAGCTTTCTTT
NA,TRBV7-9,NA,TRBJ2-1,CASSFPLRELNNEQFF,TGTGCCAGCAGCTTCCCACTTCGGGAGCTGAACAATGAGCAGTTCTTC
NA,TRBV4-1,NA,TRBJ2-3,CASSLEAVPSDTQYF,TGCGCCAGCAGCCTCGAAGCGGTGCCGTCAGATACGCAGTATTTT
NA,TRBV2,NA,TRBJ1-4,CASSISSAGGEKLFF,TGTGCCAGCAGTATATCCAGCGCGGGTGGTGAAAAACTGTTTTTT
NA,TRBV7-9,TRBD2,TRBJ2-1,CASSFPLAGGYNEQFF,TGTGCCAGCAGCTTTCCTCTAGCGGGAGGTTACAATGAGCAGTTCTTC
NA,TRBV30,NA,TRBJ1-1,CAWSVQGWTEAFF,TGTGCCTGGAGTGTACAGGGCTGGACTGAAGCTTTCTTT
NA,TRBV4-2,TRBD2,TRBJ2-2,CASSPGLAGALGTGELFF,TGTGCCAGCAGCCCCGGACTAGCGGGAGCCCTGGGGACCGGGGAGCTGTTTTTT
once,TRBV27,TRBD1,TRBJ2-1,CASSSGTGPYNEQFF,TGTGCCAGCAGTTCCGGGACAGGTCCGTACAATGAGCAGTTCTTC
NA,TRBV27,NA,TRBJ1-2,CASSPRAGYGYTF,TGTGCCAGCAGCCCTAGGGCGGGGTATGGCTACACCTTC
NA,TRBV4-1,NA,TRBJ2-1,CASSQVISSYNEQFF,TGCGCCAGCAGCCAAGTGATTAGCTCCTACAATGAGCAGTTCTTC
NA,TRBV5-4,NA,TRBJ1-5,CASTLRYQPQHF,TGTGCCAGCACCCTGCGGTATCAGCCCCAGCATTTT
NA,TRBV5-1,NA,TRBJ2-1,CASSFGTPVGPEQFF,TGCGCCAGCAGCTTCGGGACTCCGGTTGGTCCTGAGCAGTTCTTC
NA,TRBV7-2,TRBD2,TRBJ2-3,CASSSASGRASTDTQYF,TGTGCCAGCAGCTCGGCTAGCGGGAGGGCCAGCACAGATACGCAGTATTTT
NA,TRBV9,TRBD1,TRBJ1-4,CASSGQQGGNEKLFF,TGTGCCAGCAGCGGACAACAGGGGGGTAATGAAAAACTGTTTTTT
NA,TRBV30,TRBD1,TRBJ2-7,CAWSVGTGGYEQYF,TGTGCCTGGAGTGTAGGGACAGGGGGCTACGAGCAGTACTTC
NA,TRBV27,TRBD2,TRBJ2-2,CASSSQGLAGATGELFF,TGTGCCAGCAGTTCCCAGGGACTAGCGGGGGCAACCGGGGAGCTGTTTTTT
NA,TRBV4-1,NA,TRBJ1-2,CASSPRTAYGYTF,TGCGCCAGCAGCCCACGGACGGCCTATGGCTACACCTTC
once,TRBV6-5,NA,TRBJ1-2,CASSPGQGMHYGYTF,TGTGCCAGCAGCCCCGGGCAGGGCATGCACTATGGCTACACCTTC
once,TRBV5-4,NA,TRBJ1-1,CASSMDGQAFF,TGTGCCAGCAGCATGGACGGACAAGCTTTCTTT
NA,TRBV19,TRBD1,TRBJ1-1,CASSLWTGGTEAFF,TGTGCCAGTAGTCTATGGACAGGGGGCACTGAAGCTTTCTTT
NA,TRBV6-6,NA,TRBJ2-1,CASKGHSSYNEQFF,TGTGCCAGCAAGGGGCATAGCTCCTACAATGAGCAGTTCTTC
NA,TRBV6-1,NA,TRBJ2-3,CASNADTQYF,TGTGCCAGCAATGCAGATACGCAGTATTTT
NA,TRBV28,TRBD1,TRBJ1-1,CASSHRGTTEAFF,TGTGCCAGCAGCCACAGGGGTACCACTGAAGCTTTCTTT
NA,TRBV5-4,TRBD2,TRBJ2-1,CASYGTSEGYGEQFF,TGTGCCAGCTACGGGACTAGCGAGGGTTATGGGGAGCAGTTCTTC
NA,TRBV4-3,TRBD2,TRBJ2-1,CASSHRIAGAHRNEQFF,TGCGCCAGCAGCCACCGAATAGCGGGAGCTCACAGAAATGAGCAGTTCTTC
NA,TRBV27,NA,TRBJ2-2,CASSLSSVNTGELFF,TGTGCCAGCAGTTTGAGTTCAGTCAACACCGGGGAGCTGTTTTTT
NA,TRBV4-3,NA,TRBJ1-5,CASSQDFETPWGQPQHF,TGCGCCAGCAGCCAAGACTTTGAGACGCCCTGGGGTCAGCCCCAGCATTTT
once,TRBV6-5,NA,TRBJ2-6,CASSPHPPGANVLTF,TGTGCCAGCAGCCCCCACCCTCCTGGGGCCAACGTCCTGACTTTC
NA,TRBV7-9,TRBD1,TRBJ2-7,CASSLVQGAIEQYF,TGTGCCAGCAGCTTAGTCCAGGGGGCCATCGAGCAGTACTTC
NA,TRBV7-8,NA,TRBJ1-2,CASSPRGAGYGYTF,TGTGCCAGCAGCCCAAGAGGGGCTGGTTATGGCTACACCTTC
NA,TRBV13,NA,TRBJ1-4,CASSARDRLGEKLFF,TGTGCCAGCAGCGCCCGGGACCGCCTAGGGGAAAAACTGTTTTTT